This passage covers 8 T cell receptor beta chains from one sample sequenced in a study of post-analysis software for immune sequencing data. Study-level findings and limits: Relative to controls, patients had several TRBV segments at higher frequency, with TRBV5-6, TRBV5-1 and TRBV20-1 among these.

Tagging with unique molecular identifiers was a feature of the TCR beta cDNA libraries. One entry per CDR3 protein, called by TCRdb with MiXCR from the PCR reads. The sample lists about 810,000 distinct CDR3 sequences; around 50% were seen once. No antigens are known for them. The sample taken for sequencing was blood. Receptor source: a girl aged 5-17 years with multiple sclerosis.

The chain carries TRBV4-2 and TRBJ2-2; D possibly corresponds to TRBD2 (5 bases). The CDR3 loop spans 16 amino acids. V lost 1 base, J lost 0 bases, and 9 bases lay in between. Germline assignment: CDR1 LGHNA and CDR2 YNFKEQ. CDR3 in amino acids: CASSQATKTNTGELFF. Here the CDR3 DNA reads TGTGCCAGCAGCCAAGCGACTAAAACGAACACCGGGGAGCTGTTTTTT.

This clonotype was detected only a few times. The J gene is TRBJ2-5, the V gene TRBV11-2, with TRBD2 identical over 10 bases. Germline values: CDR1 SGHAT, CDR2 FQNNGV. This CDR3 spans 15 amino acids. J lost 1 base, V lost 5 bases, and 4 bases had no gene match. The CDR3 bases are TGTGCCAGCAGCAATCTAGCGGGGGCCCAAGAGACCCAGTACTTC. It encodes CASSNLAGAQETQYF.

V and J are TRBV29-1 and TRBJ2-5, with TRBD2 identical over 9 bases. Trimming took 6 bases from V and 4 from J; bases not matched to a gene: 12. The CDR3 length is 15 residues. Germline CDR1 is SQVTM and CDR2 is ANQGSEA. The CDR3 sequence: CSVYSSGTFRETQYF. Here the CDR3 DNA reads TGCAGCGTCTACTCTAGCGGGACTTTTCGAGAGACCCAGTACTTC.

The chain uses TRBV5-5 and TRBJ2-1; weak D call: TRBD2 (6 bases). The CDR3 loop spans 18 amino acids. Trimming left V 0 bases short and J 7 bases short, with 23 bases between. Germline CDR1 and CDR2: SGHKS and YYEKEE (reference sequence). The CDR3 loop reads CASSLDVSGGTRRNEQFF. CDR3 bases: TGTGCCAGCAGCTTGGATGTTAGCGGAGGAACTCGCCGAAATGAGCAGTTCTTC.

On this clonotype itself: One end of the junction varies from germline; a read error may be responsible. The genes are TRBV6-5 and TRBJ2-7; 7 bases map to TRBD2. The germline V gene encodes CDR1 MNHEY and CDR2 SVGAGI. This CDR3 has 13 residues. The CDR3 DNA reads TGTGTCAGCTCCCGTTTAGCGGGCTACGAGCAGTACTTC. It encodes CVSSRLAGYEQYF.

The chain uses TRBV12-5 and TRBJ1-4; D is possibly TRBD1 (5 bases). Germline V lookup: CDR1 LGHNT, CDR2 FRNRAP. The CDR3 has 15 amino acids. The V end lost 5 bases, the J end lost 3 bases, and 13 bases lay between the germline ends. The CDR3 sequence: CASGIYGTANEKLFF. DNA of the CDR3: TGTGCTAGTGGTATCTACGGGACCGCTAATGAAAAACTGTTTTTT.

V and J are TRBV27 and TRBJ1-1, with D perhaps TRBD1 (5 bases). CDR1 and CDR2 (germline): MNHEY, SMNVEV (reference sequence). There are 14 residues in the CDR3. Trimming removed 3 bases at V and 1 base at J, with 9 bases between. CDR3 nucleotides: TGTGCCAGCAGTTTCGGGGACCCGAACACTGAAGCTTTCTTT. Translated: CASSFGDPNTEAFF.

This clonotype has only a few counts. V gene TRBV5-1 combines with J gene TRBJ2-3; D may be TRBD1 (6 bases). The V gene lost 0 bases and the J gene lost 0 bases, with 11 bases spanning the gap. The CDR3 consists of 16 residues. CDR1 is SGHRS and CDR2 is YFSETQ in the germline V gene. The CDR3 DNA reads as TGCGCCAGCAGCTTGGCCGGGACAACTAGCACAGATACGCAGTATTTT. Translated: CASSLAGTTSTDTQYF. Together with reference TRBV5-1 and TRBJ2-3, the CDR3 gives the full variable domain: KAGVTQTPRYLIKTRGQQVTLSCSPISGHRSVSWYQQTPGQGLQFLFEYFSETQRNKGNFPGRFSGRQFSNSRSEMNVSTLELGDSALYLCASSLAGTTSTDTQYFGPGTRLTVL.